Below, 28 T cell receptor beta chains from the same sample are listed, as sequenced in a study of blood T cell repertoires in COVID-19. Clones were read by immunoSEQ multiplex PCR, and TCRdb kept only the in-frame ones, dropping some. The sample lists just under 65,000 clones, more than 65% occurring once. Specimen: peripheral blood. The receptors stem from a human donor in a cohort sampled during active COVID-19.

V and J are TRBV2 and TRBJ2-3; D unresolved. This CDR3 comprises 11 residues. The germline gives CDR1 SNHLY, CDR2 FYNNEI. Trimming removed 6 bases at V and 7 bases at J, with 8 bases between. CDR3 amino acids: CASSEPYTQYF. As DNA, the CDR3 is TGTGCCAGCAGCGAACCCTATACGCAGTATTTT.

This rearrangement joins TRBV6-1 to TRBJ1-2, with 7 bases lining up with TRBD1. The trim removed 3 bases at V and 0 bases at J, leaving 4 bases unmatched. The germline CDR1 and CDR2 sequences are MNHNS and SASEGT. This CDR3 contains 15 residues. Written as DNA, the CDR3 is TGTGCCAGCAGTGAGGGGACAGCCCCTAACTATGGCTACACCTTC. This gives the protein CASSEGTAPNYGYTF.

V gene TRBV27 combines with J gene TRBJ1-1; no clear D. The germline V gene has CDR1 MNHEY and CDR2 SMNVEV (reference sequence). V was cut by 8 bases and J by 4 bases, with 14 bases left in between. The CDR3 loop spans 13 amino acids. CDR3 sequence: CASHRAEGTEAFF. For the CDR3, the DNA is TGTGCCAGCCATAGAGCGGAGGGCACTGAAGCTTTCTTT.

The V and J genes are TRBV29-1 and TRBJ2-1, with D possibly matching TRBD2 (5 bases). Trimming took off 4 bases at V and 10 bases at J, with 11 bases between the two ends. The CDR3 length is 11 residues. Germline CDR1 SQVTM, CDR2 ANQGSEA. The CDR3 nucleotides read TGCAGCGTTGCGTCCCCGGGGGAGCAGTTCTTC. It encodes CSVASPGEQFF.

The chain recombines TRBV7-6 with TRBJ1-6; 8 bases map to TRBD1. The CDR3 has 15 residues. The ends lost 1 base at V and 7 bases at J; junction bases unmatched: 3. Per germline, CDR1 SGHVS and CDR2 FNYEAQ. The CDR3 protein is CASSLGRGLNSPLHF. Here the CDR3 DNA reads TGTGCCAGCAGCTTAGGCAGGGGGCTAAATTCACCCCTCCACTTT. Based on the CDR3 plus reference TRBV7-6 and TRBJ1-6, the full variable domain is GAGVSQSPRYKVTKRGQDVALRCDPISGHVSLYWYRQALGQGPEFLTYFNYEAQQDKSGLPNDRFSAERPEGSISTLTIQRTEQRDSAMYRCASSLGRGLNSPLHFGNGTRLTVT.

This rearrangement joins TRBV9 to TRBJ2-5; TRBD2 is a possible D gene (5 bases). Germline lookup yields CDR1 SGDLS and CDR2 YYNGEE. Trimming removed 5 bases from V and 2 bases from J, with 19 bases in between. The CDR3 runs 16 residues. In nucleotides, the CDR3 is TGTGCCAGCAGTCGGGGAAGGACCATACTACAAGAGACCCAGTACTTC. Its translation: CASSRGRTILQETQYF.

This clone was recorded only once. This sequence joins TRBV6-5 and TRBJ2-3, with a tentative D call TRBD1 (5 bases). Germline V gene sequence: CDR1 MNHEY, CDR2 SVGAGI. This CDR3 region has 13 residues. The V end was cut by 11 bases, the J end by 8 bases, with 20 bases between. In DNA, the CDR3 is TGTGCCTGTGGGCCTGGGGCGAAGGCTACGCAGTATTTT. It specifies CACGPGAKATQYF.

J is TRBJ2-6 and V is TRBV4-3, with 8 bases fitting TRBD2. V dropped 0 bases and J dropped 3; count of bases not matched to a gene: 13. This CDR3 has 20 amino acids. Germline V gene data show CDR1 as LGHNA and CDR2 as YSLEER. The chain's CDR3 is CASSQDPAGDSMSGANVLTF. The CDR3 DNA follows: TGCGCCAGCAGCCAAGACCCAGCGGGGGACTCGATGAGTGGGGCCAACGTCCTGACTTTC.

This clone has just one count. This CDR3 reads CSGRTGVETQYF. CDR3 coding DNA: TGCAGCGGCCGGACAGGGGTGGAGACCCAGTACTTC. The chain carries TRBV29-1 and TRBJ2-5; 9 nucleotides match TRBD1. CDR1 and CDR2 (germline): SQVTM, ANQGSEA. Germline trimming cut 7 bases from V and 5 bases from J; bases unmatched to any gene: 5. The CDR3 contains 12 residues.

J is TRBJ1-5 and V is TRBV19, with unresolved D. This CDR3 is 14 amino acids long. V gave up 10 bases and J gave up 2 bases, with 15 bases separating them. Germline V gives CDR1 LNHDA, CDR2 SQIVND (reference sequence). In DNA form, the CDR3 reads TGTGCCACATCCCTAATCGGTGGCAATCAGCCCCAGCATTTT. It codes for CATSLIGGNQPQHF.

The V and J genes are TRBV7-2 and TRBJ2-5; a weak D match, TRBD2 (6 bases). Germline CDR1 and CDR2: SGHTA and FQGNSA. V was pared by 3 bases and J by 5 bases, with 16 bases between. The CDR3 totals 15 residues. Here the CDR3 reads CASSLPGPGGETQYF. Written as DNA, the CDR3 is TGTGCCAGCAGCTTGCCGGGACCCGGAGGGGAGACCCAGTACTTC.

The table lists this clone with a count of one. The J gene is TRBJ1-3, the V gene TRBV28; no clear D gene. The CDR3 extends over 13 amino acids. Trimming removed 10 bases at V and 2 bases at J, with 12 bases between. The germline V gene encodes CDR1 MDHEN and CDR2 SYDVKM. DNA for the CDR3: TGTGCCACCACGACAAGCACTGGAAACACCATATATTTT. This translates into CATTTSTGNTIYF.

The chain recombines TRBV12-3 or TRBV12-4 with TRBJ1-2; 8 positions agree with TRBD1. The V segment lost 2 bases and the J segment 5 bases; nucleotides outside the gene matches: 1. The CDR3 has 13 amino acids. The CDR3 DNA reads TGTGCCAGCAGTTTACAGGGGGCTTATGGCTACACCTTC. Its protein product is CASSLQGAYGYTF.

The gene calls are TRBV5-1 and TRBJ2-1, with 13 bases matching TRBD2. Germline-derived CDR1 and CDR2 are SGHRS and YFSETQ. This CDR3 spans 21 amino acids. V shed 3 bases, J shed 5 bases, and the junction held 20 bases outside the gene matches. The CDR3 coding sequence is TGCGCCAGCAGCTCATTGAGCCCGGGACAGAGACTAGCGGGGGGAAACAATGAGCAGTTCTTC. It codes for CASSSLSPGQRLAGGNNEQFF.

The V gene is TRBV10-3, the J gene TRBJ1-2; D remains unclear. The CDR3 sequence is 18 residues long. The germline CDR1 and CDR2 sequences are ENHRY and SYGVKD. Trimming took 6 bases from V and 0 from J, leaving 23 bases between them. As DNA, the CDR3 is TGTGCCATCAGACCTACTAGTATAAGCCACCGAGCTAACTATGGCTACACCTTC. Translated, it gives CAIRPTSISHRANYGYTF.

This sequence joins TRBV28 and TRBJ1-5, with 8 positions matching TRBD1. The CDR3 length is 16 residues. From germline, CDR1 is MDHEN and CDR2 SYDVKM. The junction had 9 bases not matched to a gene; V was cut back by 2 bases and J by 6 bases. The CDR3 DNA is TGTGCCAGCAGTTTACCGGACAGGGCGCGCTCTCAGCCCCAGCATTTT. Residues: CASSLPDRARSQPQHF.

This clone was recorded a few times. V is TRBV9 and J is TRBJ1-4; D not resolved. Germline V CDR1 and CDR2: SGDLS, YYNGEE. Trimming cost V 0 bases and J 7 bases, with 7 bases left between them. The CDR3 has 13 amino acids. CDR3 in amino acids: CASSVGPTEKLFF. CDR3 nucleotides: TGTGCCAGCAGCGTAGGGCCCACTGAAAAACTGTTTTTT.

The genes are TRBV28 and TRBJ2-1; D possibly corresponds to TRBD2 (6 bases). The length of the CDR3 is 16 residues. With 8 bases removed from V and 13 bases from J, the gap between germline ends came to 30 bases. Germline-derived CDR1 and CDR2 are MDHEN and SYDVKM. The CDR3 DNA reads TGTGCCAGCCATGGGACTTCAACTACAATGAGCAGTGGCCAGTTCTTC. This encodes CASHGTSTTMSSGQFF.

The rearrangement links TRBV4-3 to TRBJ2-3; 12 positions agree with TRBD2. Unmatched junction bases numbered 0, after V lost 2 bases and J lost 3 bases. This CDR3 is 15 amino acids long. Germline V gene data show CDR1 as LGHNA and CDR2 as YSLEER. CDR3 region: CASSQTSGGTDTQYF. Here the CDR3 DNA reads TGCGCCAGCAGCCAAACTAGCGGGGGGACAGATACGCAGTATTTT.

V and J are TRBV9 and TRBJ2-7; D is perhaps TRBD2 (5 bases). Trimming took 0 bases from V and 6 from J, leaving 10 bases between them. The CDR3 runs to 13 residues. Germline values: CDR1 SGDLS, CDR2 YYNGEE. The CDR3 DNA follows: TGTGCCAGCAGCGTAGCTGGAGGTCGCGAGCAGTACTTC. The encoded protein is CASSVAGGREQYF.

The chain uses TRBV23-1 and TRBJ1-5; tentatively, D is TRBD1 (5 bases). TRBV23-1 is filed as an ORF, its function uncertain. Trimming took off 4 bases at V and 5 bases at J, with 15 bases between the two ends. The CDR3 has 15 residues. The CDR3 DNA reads TGCGCCAGCAGTCCTCCGGGGACTGTTTATCAGCCCCAGCATTTT. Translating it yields CASSPPGTVYQPQHF.

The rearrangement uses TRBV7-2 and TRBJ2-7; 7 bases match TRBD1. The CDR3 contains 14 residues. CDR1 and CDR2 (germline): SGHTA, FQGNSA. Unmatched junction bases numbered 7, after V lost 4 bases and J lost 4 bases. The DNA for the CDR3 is TGTGCCAGCAGCTCCCCGACAGGGAAGTACGAGCAGTACTTC. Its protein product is CASSSPTGKYEQYF.

CDR3 DNA: TGTGCCAGCAGCGCGGGACAGGATAATTCACCCCTCCACTTT. This codes for CASSAGQDNSPLHF. The chain uses TRBV9 and TRBJ1-6; 8 bases match TRBD1. Trimming took 3 bases from V and 5 from J; bases not matched to a gene: 1. The CDR3 runs to 14 residues. The germline V gene encodes CDR1 SGDLS and CDR2 YYNGEE. The whole variable domain, filled in from reference TRBV9 and TRBJ1-6, reads DSGVTQTPKHLITATGQRVTLRCSPRSGDLSVYWYQQSLDQGLQFLIQYYNGEERAKGNILERFSAQQFPDLHSELNLSSLELGDSALYFCASSAGQDNSPLHFGNGTRLTVT.

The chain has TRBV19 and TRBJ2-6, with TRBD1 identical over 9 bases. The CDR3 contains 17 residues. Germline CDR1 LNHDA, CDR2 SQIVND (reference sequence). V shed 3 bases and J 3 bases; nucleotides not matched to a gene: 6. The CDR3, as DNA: TGTGCCAGTAGTATTGCGGGACAGGGCTTTGGGGCCAACGTCCTGACTTTC. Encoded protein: CASSIAGQGFGANVLTF.

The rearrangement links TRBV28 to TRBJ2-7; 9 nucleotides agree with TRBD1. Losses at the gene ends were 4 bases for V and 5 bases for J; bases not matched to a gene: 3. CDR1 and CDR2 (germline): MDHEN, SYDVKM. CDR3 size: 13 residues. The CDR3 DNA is TGTGCCAGCAGTTCGGGACAGGGTGACGAGCAGTACTTC. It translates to CASSSGQGDEQYF.

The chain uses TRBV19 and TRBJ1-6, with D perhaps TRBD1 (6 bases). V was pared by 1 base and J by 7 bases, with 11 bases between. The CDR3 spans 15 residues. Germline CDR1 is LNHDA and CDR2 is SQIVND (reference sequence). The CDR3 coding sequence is TGTGCCAGTAGTATAGCCAGGACAGAAAATTCACCCCTCCACTTT. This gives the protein CASSIARTENSPLHF.

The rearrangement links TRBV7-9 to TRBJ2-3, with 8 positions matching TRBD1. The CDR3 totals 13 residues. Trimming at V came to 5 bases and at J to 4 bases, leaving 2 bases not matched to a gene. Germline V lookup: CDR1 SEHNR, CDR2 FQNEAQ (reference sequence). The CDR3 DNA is TGTGCCAGCAGCACACAGGGGGCAGATACGCAGTATTTT. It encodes CASSTQGADTQYF.

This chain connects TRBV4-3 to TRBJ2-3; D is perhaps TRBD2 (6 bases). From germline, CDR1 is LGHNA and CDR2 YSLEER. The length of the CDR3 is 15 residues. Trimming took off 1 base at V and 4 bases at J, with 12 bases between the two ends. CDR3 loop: CASSQAARGPDTQYF. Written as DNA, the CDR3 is TGCGCCAGCAGCCAAGCCGCGCGGGGCCCAGATACGCAGTATTTT.